The clone carrying this T cell receptor beta chain was recorded a few times. Its antigen remains unknown. A roughly six-day coculture at 37°C was performed with the mixed lymphocyte reaction cells. This entry is derived from a study of siplizumab effects on memory and regulatory T cells. Study-level results: Few alloreactive clones mapped to unstimulated subsets. Naive or memory phenotype assignment was not possible for roughly 75-96% of proliferating CD4+ or CD8+ clones. Naive T cells apparently outstripped memory cells in diversity and seemed major alloresponse contributors.

Method: immunoSEQ multiplex PCR; TCRdb's copy keeps in-frame clones and lacks some. The sample shows some 7,800 clones, less than 45% of them seen only once. Sequencing used CFSE-low (dividing) CD8+ T cells sorted from an allogeneic mixed lymphocyte reaction. The origin of this receptor is a human donor in good health; the cells came from an allogeneic mixed lymphocyte reaction.

The CDR3 coding sequence is TGTGCCAGTTTAGCGGACCTCGGGGAAGGGCAAGAGACCCAGTACTTC. Amino acid sequence: CASLADLGEGQETQYF. V is TRBV2 and J is TRBJ2-5; D possibly corresponds to TRBD2 (6 bases). CDR1 is SNHLY, CDR2 FYNNEI, per germline. The CDR3 is 16 residues long. V lost 9 bases and J 2 bases, leaving 22 bases between the germline ends. Using reference TRBV2 and TRBJ2-5 for the parts outside the CDR3, the full variable domain is EPEVTQTPSHQVTQMGQEVILRCVPISNHLYFYWYRQILGQKVEFLVSFYNNEISEKSEIFDDQFSVERPDGSNFTLKIRSTKLEDSAMYFCASLADLGEGQETQYFGPGTRLLVL.